The rows below give T cell receptor beta chains drawn from one sample of a study of blood T cell repertoires in COVID-19. This table comes from immunoSEQ multiplex PCR, and its TCRdb copy is limited to in-frame clones, with some not included. The sample shows roughly 150,000 clones, 60% to 85% of them seen only once. Specimen: peripheral blood. The receptors stem from an older woman with COVID-19, enrolled during active disease. CDR3s include the opening cysteine and the closing phenylalanine or tryptophan. Fields, in order: D gene, J gene, V gene, clone size, CDR3 protein, CDR3 DNA. A D gene is named only where the DNA matches it firmly. A row's size may be missing; if present it is once, few, many or a size class.

>TRBD2|TRBJ2-7|TRBV5-1|NA
CASSGTSGSYEQYF
TGCGCCAGCAGCGGGACTAGCGGGAGCTACGAGCAGTACTTC
>TRBD2|TRBJ2-1|TRBV4-2|NA
CASRERAGAWNEQFF
TGTGCCAGCAGAGAGAGAGCGGGAGCTTGGAATGAGCAGTTCTTC
>NA|TRBJ2-2|TRBV18|NA
CASSPQPGDNTGELFF
TGTGCCAGCTCACCACAACCGGGGGACAACACCGGGGAGCTGTTTTTT
>NA|TRBJ2-5|TRBV12-3/TRBV12-4|once
CASRTAGAETQYF
TGTGCCAGCAGAACTGCAGGGGCCGAGACCCAGTACTTC
>NA|TRBJ2-1|TRBV2|few
CASSEERLRGFF
TGTGCCAGCAGTGAAGAGCGGCTCCGGGGATTCTTC
>TRBD2|TRBJ2-3|TRBV5-4|NA
CASRRAGGLTDTQYF
TGTGCCAGCAGGCGAGCGGGGGGCCTAACAGATACGCAGTATTTT
>TRBD1|TRBJ2-1|TRBV5-6|NA
CASSLAGQGNEEQFF
TGTGCCAGCAGCTTGGCGGGACAGGGGAATGAGGAGCAGTTCTTC
>NA|TRBJ2-3|TRBV10-1|NA
CASSEGRGRVTDTQYF
TGCGCCAGCAGTGAAGGAAGGGGTAGGGTCACAGATACGCAGTATTTT
>NA|TRBJ2-2|TRBV11-1|NA
CASSPELSNTGELFF
TGTGCCAGCAGCCCCGAGCTATCGAACACCGGGGAGCTGTTTTTT
>NA|TRBJ2-7|TRBV28|once
CASSWGWGAGTYEQYF
TGTGCCAGCAGTTGGGGGTGGGGAGCGGGTACCTACGAGCAGTACTTC
>NA|TRBJ1-2|TRBV7-2|NA
CASSPRGLGYGYTF
TGTGCCAGCAGCCCCAGAGGGCTAGGCTATGGCTACACCTTC
>NA|TRBJ1-5|TRBV19|once
CASSISTVQPQHF
TGTGCCAGTAGTATTAGCACGGTCCAGCCCCAGCATTTT
>NA|TRBJ1-4|TRBV25-1|NA
CASSWGDKSNEKLFF
TGTGCCAGCAGTTGGGGCGACAAGTCTAATGAAAAACTGTTTTTT
>TRBD1|TRBJ1-2|TRBV5-1|NA
CASSAYLGQEVDGYTF
TGCGCCAGCAGCGCGTACCTTGGACAGGAGGTGGACGGCTACACCTTC
>TRBD2|TRBJ2-5|TRBV15|once
CATSVGGLAGGETQYF
TGTGCCACCAGCGTAGGCGGACTAGCGGGGGGGGAGACCCAGTACTTC
>NA|TRBJ1-6|TRBV28|NA
CAIEPPLGGSPLHF
TGTGCCATCGAGCCCCCCCTGGGAGGTTCACCCCTCCACTTT
>NA|TRBJ2-7|TRBV27|NA
CGKQTLAYEQYF
TGCGGGAAGCAGACACTAGCCTACGAGCAGTACTTC
>NA|TRBJ2-1|TRBV3-1/TRBV3-2|NA
CASSPMTDLSYNEQFF
TGTGCCAGCAGCCCGATGACAGACCTCTCCTACAATGAGCAGTTCTTC
>NA|TRBJ2-2|TRBV18|NA
CASSPTGTPGELFF
TGTGCCAGCTCACCAACGGGAACCCCCGGGGAGCTGTTTTTT
>TRBD2|TRBJ2-2|TRBV4-2|few
CASSQDPRGGNTGELFF
TGTGCCAGCAGCCAAGACCCCCGGGGGGGCAACACCGGGGAGCTGTTTTTT
>NA|TRBJ2-7|TRBV11-2|NA
CASSRNSIGEQYF
TGTGCCAGCAGCCGAAATTCCATCGGCGAGCAGTACTTC
>NA|TRBJ1-6|TRBV5-4|NA
CASSLGTLNSPLHF
TGTGCCAGCAGCTTGGGGACTCTGAATTCACCCCTCCACTTT
>NA|TRBJ1-1|TRBV11-1|NA
CASSSPGEGENTEAFF
TGTGCCAGCAGCTCCCCCGGGGAGGGGGAGAACACTGAAGCTTTCTTT
>NA|TRBJ2-1|TRBV7-9|NA
CASSSMTAGSYNEQFF
TGTGCCAGCAGCTCGATGACAGCAGGATCCTACAATGAGCAGTTCTTC
>NA|TRBJ1-1|TRBV6-5|NA
CASSYSGARRTEAFF
TGTGCCAGCAGTTACTCGGGGGCAAGGCGAACTGAAGCTTTCTTT
>TRBD2|TRBJ2-7|TRBV5-1|NA
CASSSSGPPYEQYF
TGCGCCAGCAGCTCTAGCGGGCCCCCCTACGAGCAGTACTTC
>NA|TRBJ1-5|TRBV7-8|NA
CASGRRYQPQHF
TGTGCCAGCGGGCGACGTTATCAGCCCCAGCATTTT
>TRBD2|TRBJ2-5|TRBV7-8|NA
CASSLAGLAGEETQYF
TGTGCCAGCAGCTTAGCGGGACTAGCGGGAGAGGAGACCCAGTACTTC
>TRBD1|TRBJ1-2|TRBV5-5|NA
CASSRDSILGGYTF
TGTGCCAGCAGCCGGGACAGTATCCTAGGTGGCTACACCTTC
>NA|TRBJ1-2|TRBV20-1|NA
CRTGGDYGYTF
TGCCGTACTGGTGGAGACTATGGCTACACCTTC
>NA|TRBJ2-1|TRBV5-1|few
CASSLVLGEAYNEQFF
TGCGCCAGCAGCTTGGTTTTAGGGGAGGCCTACAATGAGCAGTTCTTC
>NA|TRBJ1-5|TRBV24-1|NA
CATSDSLTNQPQHF
TGTGCCACCAGTGATTCGCTCACAAATCAGCCCCAGCATTTT
>TRBD2|TRBJ2-2|TRBV9|NA
CASSVGGLAGVYGGELFF
TGTGCCAGCAGCGTTGGTGGGCTAGCGGGGGTCTACGGCGGGGAGCTGTTTTTT
>TRBD2|TRBJ2-2|TRBV6-2/TRBV6-3|NA
CASSQGLATGELFF
TGTGCCAGCAGTCAGGGACTAGCTACCGGGGAGCTGTTTTTT
>TRBD2|TRBJ2-6|TRBV9|few
CASSITSGSGANVLTF
TGTGCCAGCAGCATAACTAGCGGCTCTGGGGCCAACGTCCTGACTTTC
>TRBD2|TRBJ2-3|TRBV28|NA
CASSSTSWTSGGDTDTQYF
TGTGCCAGCAGTTCCACATCCTGGACTAGCGGGGGTGACACAGATACGCAGTATTTT
>TRBD2|TRBJ2-7|TRBV5-1|few
CASSRVTGGPHEQYF
TGCGCCAGCAGCCGAGTGACGGGAGGGCCCCACGAGCAGTACTTC
>TRBD2|TRBJ2-5|TRBV5-6|once
CASSYGTSGQETQYF
TGTGCCAGCAGTTACGGGACTAGCGGTCAAGAGACCCAGTACTTC
>NA|TRBJ1-1|TRBV20-1|NA
CSADGGRGAFF
TGCAGTGCAGATGGTGGGAGGGGAGCTTTCTTT